One and the same sample provided the 10 T cell receptor beta chains below, sequenced in a study of early T cells in non-severe SARS-CoV-2 infection. One entry per CDR3 protein results from TCRdb running MiXCR on the 5' RACE reads. The sample contains over 100,000 distinct CDR3 sequences, roughly 13% of which appear only once. The sequencing input was whole blood. The receptors shown here come from an adult who was a healthcare worker with PCR-confirmed SARS-CoV-2 infection or an uninfected control (not recorded which).

The chain links TRBV6-2 or TRBV6-3 to TRBJ2-3, with D tentatively TRBD2 (5 bases). V was clipped by 2 bases and J by 2 bases, with 11 bases between them. The V gene's germline CDR1 is MNHEY and CDR2 SVGEGT. The CDR3 totals 15 residues. Here the CDR3 reads CASSYGREHTDTQYF. CDR3 DNA: TGTGCCAGCAGTTACGGGAGAGAACACACAGATACGCAGTATTTT.

The chain is built from TRBV3-1 and TRBJ2-1, with D tentatively TRBD1 (6 bases). This CDR3 has 17 residues. The germline gives CDR1 LGHDT, CDR2 YNNKEL (reference sequence). Trimming shortened V by 4 bases and J by 2 bases, and 18 bases separated the two germline ends. The CDR3 sequence is CASSPSHRDTTYNEQFF. The CDR3 coding sequence is TGTGCCAGCAGCCCCTCGCATCGGGACACTACCTACAATGAGCAGTTCTTC.

Many counts were recorded for this clonotype. This chain links TRBV7-9 with TRBJ1-4; D is unresolved. V lost 5 bases and J 7 bases, leaving 8 bases between the germline ends. The CDR3 has 12 amino acids. Germline CDR1 reads SEHNR; CDR2 reads FQNEAQ (reference sequence). CDR3 amino acids: CASSPQREKLFF. CDR3 sequence (DNA): TGTGCCAGCAGCCCCCAGCGTGAAAAACTGTTTTTT.

The V gene is TRBV7-9, the J gene TRBJ1-5, with D unclear. Germline V gene lookup returns CDR1 SEHNR and CDR2 FQNEAQ (reference sequence). V lost 1 base and J 1 base, leaving 8 bases between the germline ends. The CDR3 covers 15 residues. The CDR3, as DNA: TGTGCCAGCAGCTTAGTGGGAGGAAGCAATCAGCCCCAGCATTTT. Protein: CASSLVGGSNQPQHF.

The chain is built from TRBV6-5 and TRBJ2-2, with a weak D call TRBD2 (6 bases). V lost 3 bases, J lost 3 bases, and 14 bases lay in between. The V gene's germline CDR1 is MNHEY and CDR2 SVGAGI. The CDR3 totals 16 residues. In nucleotides, the CDR3 is TGTGCCAGCAGTTATACCGGGAGATCCGACACCGGGGAGCTGTTTTTT. This codes for CASSYTGRSDTGELFF.

This clonotype was counted only a few times. CDR3 in DNA: TGTGCCAGCATTGCTCCCAAGAACACTGAAGCTTTCTTT. This sequence encodes CASIAPKNTEAFF. The rearrangement joins TRBV6-6 to TRBJ1-1; D unclear. The germline CDR1 and CDR2 sequences are MNHNY and SVGAGI (reference sequence). The CDR3 totals 13 residues. Trimming took off 7 bases at V and 1 base at J, with 10 bases between the two ends.

This clonotype was counted ten times or more. CDR3 amino acids: CASSHPGTANYEQYF. CDR3 DNA sequence: TGCGCCAGCAGTCACCCCGGGACAGCTAACTACGAGCAGTACTTC. The chain combines TRBV23-1 with TRBJ2-7; 7 bases fit TRBD1. TRBV23-1 is sorted into the ORF group, with uncertain function. The CDR3 has 15 residues. The V and J ends lost 3 bases and 3 bases, in that order; junction bases with no gene match: 8.

The chain combines TRBV13 with TRBJ2-7, with unresolved D. The germline V gene has CDR1 PRHDT and CDR2 FYEKMQ (reference sequence). V lost 1 base, J lost 3 bases, and 10 bases lay in between. This CDR3 region has 14 residues. CDR3 protein: CASSLAPNDYEQYF. CDR3 sequence (DNA): TGTGCCAGCAGCTTAGCCCCAAATGACTACGAGCAGTACTTC.

The chain links TRBV2 to TRBJ2-1, with 8 bases identical to TRBD2. The ends lost 4 bases at V and 8 bases at J; junction bases unmatched: 10. Germline V CDR1 and CDR2: SNHLY, FYNNEI. This CDR3 is 15 amino acids long. CDR3 in DNA: TGTGCCAGCAGTGTTGGACAAACCGGGGGGGATGAGCAGTTCTTC. It codes for CASSVGQTGGDEQFF.

There are many counts of this clonotype. The V gene is TRBV15, the J gene TRBJ2-6; the D is unclear. The germline CDR1 and CDR2 sequences are LNHNV and YYDKDF (reference sequence). Trimming stripped 3 bases from V and 0 bases from J, with 6 bases between. The CDR3 length is 15 residues. Here the CDR3 reads CATSRASSGANVLTF. For the CDR3, the DNA is TGTGCCACCAGCAGGGCAAGCTCTGGGGCCAACGTCCTGACTTTC.